Listed below are T cell receptor beta chains from one sample, sequenced in a study of blood T cell repertoires in COVID-19. Assay: immunoSEQ multiplex PCR; the TCRdb copy retains only in-frame clones and omits some. The sample has about 100,000 clones; roughly nine tenths are singletons. The sequenced sample was peripheral blood. The receptors stem from a middle-aged man with active COVID-19. Both conserved end residues are part of each CDR3. Fields, in order: CDR3 DNA, CDR3 protein, D gene, J gene, V gene, clone size. D genes are given only for firm matches. Where a row states a size, it is once, few, many or the class of an expanded clone; other rows omit it.

DNA: TGTGCCAGCAGTGAATTGGTAGGGACCGGGGGAGCTTTCTTT
CDR3: CASSELVGTGGAFF
D: NA
J: TRBJ1-1
V: TRBV6-1
size: once

DNA: TGTGCCAGCAGTTACTCAAAATCCGCGCAGTATTTT
CDR3: CASSYSKSAQYF
D: NA
J: TRBJ2-3
V: TRBV6-2/TRBV6-3
size: NA

DNA: TGTGCCAGCAGCTTGTATGGTCGGGGGCAGTACTTC
CDR3: CASSLYGRGQYF
D: NA
J: TRBJ2-7
V: TRBV5-6
size: NA

DNA: TGTGCCAGTAGTGCCGCCGGGACAGGTCAGCCCCAGCATTTT
CDR3: CASSAAGTGQPQHF
D: TRBD1
J: TRBJ1-5
V: TRBV19
size: NA

DNA: TGTGCCAGCAGCGTCAATATCGGACTAGTCACAGATACGCAGTATTTT
CDR3: CASSVNIGLVTDTQYF
D: TRBD2
J: TRBJ2-3
V: TRBV9
size: NA

DNA: TGTGCCAGCAGCCCGGGACTAGCGGGAACTACAGATACGCAGTATTTT
CDR3: CASSPGLAGTTDTQYF
D: TRBD2
J: TRBJ2-3
V: TRBV7-9
size: NA

DNA: TGTGCCAGCAGCTTCTCGAGGGGGCTCGGGGACACCATATATTTT
CDR3: CASSFSRGLGDTIYF
D: TRBD1
J: TRBJ1-3
V: TRBV7-8
size: few

DNA: TGTGCCAGCGTGGGACAGGGCTATGGCTACACCTTC
CDR3: CASVGQGYGYTF
D: TRBD1
J: TRBJ1-2
V: TRBV11-3
size: NA

DNA: TGCAGCGTTGATCCGACAGCGACCCCGTTTTCCGGATCACCCCTCCACTTT
CDR3: CSVDPTATPFSGSPLHF
D: NA
J: TRBJ1-6
V: TRBV29-1
size: NA

DNA: TGTGCCAGCAGCTTAGATCTCGGGGGTGAGCAGTTCTTC
CDR3: CASSLDLGGEQFF
D: NA
J: TRBJ2-1
V: TRBV7-2
size: NA

DNA: TGTGCCAGCAGTCGACAGGGGAGCAATCAGCCCCAGCATTTT
CDR3: CASSRQGSNQPQHF
D: TRBD1
J: TRBJ1-5
V: TRBV2
size: few

DNA: TGTGCCAGCAGTGGCCAGACAGGTGAAGGATTGGGGATCTCCGAGCAGTACTTC
CDR3: CASSGQTGEGLGISEQYF
D: NA
J: TRBJ2-7
V: TRBV6-4
size: NA

DNA: TGTGCCAGCAGGCACGGTGCCTACGAGCAGTACTTC
CDR3: CASRHGAYEQYF
D: NA
J: TRBJ2-7
V: TRBV6-5
size: NA

DNA: TGCGCCAGCAGCTTGGTAGGCAGACTCCAAGAGACCCAGTACTTC
CDR3: CASSLVGRLQETQYF
D: NA
J: TRBJ2-5
V: TRBV5-1
size: NA

DNA: TGTGCCATCAGTGAGGGGGGGGGAAACGAGCAGTACTTC
CDR3: CAISEGGGNEQYF
D: TRBD2
J: TRBJ2-7
V: TRBV10-3
size: NA

DNA: TGTGCCAGCAGCCCGGCGGCTAGCGGGAGTAGGAATGAGCAGTTCTTC
CDR3: CASSPAASGSRNEQFF
D: TRBD2
J: TRBJ2-1
V: TRBV11-3
size: NA

DNA: TGTGCCAGCAGTGCTAGCGGGGGGTCAGATACGCAGTATTTT
CDR3: CASSASGGSDTQYF
D: TRBD2
J: TRBJ2-3
V: TRBV25-1
size: NA

DNA: TGTGCCGGGGGAGGACTGTGCACTGAAGCTTTCTTT
CDR3: CAGGGLCTEAFF
D: NA
J: TRBJ1-1
V: TRBV21-1
size: NA

DNA: TGTGCCAGCAGTGGGGGCAGGATCCAGCCCCAGCATTTT
CDR3: CASSGGRIQPQHF
D: NA
J: TRBJ1-5
V: TRBV2
size: NA

DNA: TGTGCCAGCAGCAACCTCGACAGAGGATACGGCTACACCTTC
CDR3: CASSNLDRGYGYTF
D: NA
J: TRBJ1-2
V: TRBV5-4
size: NA

DNA: TGTGCCAGCATCGACAGCCCTGGCACTGAAGCTTTCTTT
CDR3: CASIDSPGTEAFF
D: NA
J: TRBJ1-1
V: TRBV6-5
size: NA

DNA: TGTGCCAGCAGCTTCCTCGACAGGGCCACCGGGGAGCTGTTTTTT
CDR3: CASSFLDRATGELFF
D: TRBD1
J: TRBJ2-2
V: TRBV7-6
size: NA

DNA: TGCGCCAGCAGCCAAGTCGGGAGTCTGGGTGGCTACACCTTC
CDR3: CASSQVGSLGGYTF
D: NA
J: TRBJ1-2
V: TRBV4-1
size: NA

DNA: TGCGCCAGCAGCTCGGTGCCCAGAGACGGAGACTATGGCTACACCTTC
CDR3: CASSSVPRDGDYGYTF
D: NA
J: TRBJ1-2
V: TRBV5-1
size: NA